The following is a T cell receptor (beta chain) sequence with its context. The table lists this clone with a few counts. Its antigen has not been determined. No base-level quality is on record; no much larger clone is a single base apart. TCRbeta CDR3 regions were amplified from genomic DNA using the immunoSEQ Assay, a bias-controlled multiplex PCR. Under the source paper's analysis protocol: The number of nucleated cells in each sample was estimated from the amplification of reference gene primers within the assay. Sequence reads were collapsed and filtered to measure the absolute abundance of every unique TCRbeta CDR3 rearrangement. For each sample, productive Simpson clonality was calculated by taking the square root of Simpson's diversity index across productive rearrangements. The table comes from immuneACCESS by way of TCRdb, which keeps in-frame sequences with V and J called. Part of the clones is missing from these tables; in studies checked, under half for an unresolved V gene and the rest for unknown reasons. Clonal size and the V and J genes are those of that table, whereas D and trimming came from the DNA. The sample table shows 60,000 to 65,000 clones, and 84% are seen once. The ten biggest clones cover 15% to 20% of the sample.

This record comes from a study of blood T cell repertoires in COVID-19 (dated by TCRdb to the early 2020s). Concerning the study at large: The collaborator samples originated in the United States, Italy and Spain and spanned the acute and convalescent phases of COVID-19. The material from the prospective study consisted of cDNA or gDNA derived from T cells, B-cell-depleted T cells, or PBMCs. Deeply sampled blood TCRbeta repertoires from subjects exposed to, actively infected with, or recovered from COVID-19 were included in the dataset. The repertoires were released in a freely available public database meant as a resource for research on the immune response to SARS-CoV-2. Samples came from the ongoing ImmuneRACE study (first 160 participants) plus 1,254 subjects from 6 global collaborators. The sample metadata nearly always contained a de-identified subject ID, COVID-19 status, age in years and sex. Where HLA class I and class II types were available, the types were taken from metadata supplied by the sample provider, not from assay-based typing. Broad study findings and their caveats: The quantity of clinical and demographic metadata differed by source and by participant and was supplied without curation.

From cysteine to phenylalanine, the CDR3 is 13 amino acids long. Only the CDR3 DNA is retained, 39 bases long and in frame from the first base. From V the trimming removes 6 bases and from J it removes 1 base, while the gene matches leave 2 bases of the junction unaccounted for. One collaborating source in Seattle enrolled patients while the patients were actively infected and followed the patients over time throughout the course of disease. Collaborating institutions collected whole blood in K2EDTA tubes following their own protocols. Collaborator samples were shipped for TCRbeta analysis as frozen whole blood, isolated PBMCs, or DNA extracted from either sample type.

The chain is encoded by TRBV12-3 or TRBV12-4 joined to TRBJ1-1; TRBD1 agrees with 7 junctional bases. The clonotype comes from a man between 60 and 75 years old with COVID-19, enrolled during active disease. Sequencing was carried out using peripheral blood. CDR3 loop: CASRRQGNTEAFF. The DNA sequence reads TGTGCCAGCAGACGACAGGGGAACACTGAAGCTTTCTTT.